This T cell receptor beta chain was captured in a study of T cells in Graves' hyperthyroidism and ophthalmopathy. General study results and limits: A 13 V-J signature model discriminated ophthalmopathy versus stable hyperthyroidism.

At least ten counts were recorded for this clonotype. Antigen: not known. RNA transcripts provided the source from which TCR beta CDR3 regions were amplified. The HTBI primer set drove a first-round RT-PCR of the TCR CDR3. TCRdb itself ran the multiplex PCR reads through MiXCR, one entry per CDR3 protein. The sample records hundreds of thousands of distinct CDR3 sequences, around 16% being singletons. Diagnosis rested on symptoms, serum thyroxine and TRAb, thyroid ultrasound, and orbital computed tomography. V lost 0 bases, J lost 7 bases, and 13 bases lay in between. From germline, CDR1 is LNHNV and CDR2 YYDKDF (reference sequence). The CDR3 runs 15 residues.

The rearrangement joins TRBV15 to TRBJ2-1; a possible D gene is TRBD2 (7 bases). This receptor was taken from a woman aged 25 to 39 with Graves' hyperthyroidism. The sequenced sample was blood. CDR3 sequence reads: CATSRDGRGGNEQFF. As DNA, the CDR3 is TGTGCCACCAGCAGAGATGGGAGGGGGGGTAATGAGCAGTTCTTC.